Following are 10 T cell receptor beta chains from one sample sequenced in a study of long-term antiretroviral therapy in people with HIV. With survey level as its setting, the immunoSEQ assay was v3.0. The data were produced by immunoSEQ multiplex PCR, yet TCRdb's version contains in-frame clones alone and is incomplete. The sample holds 15,000 to 20,000 clones, approximately 90% seen once. The sample was unsorted PBMCs, taken 2.1 years after starting antiretroviral therapy. The receptor source for this set is a man between 18 and 29 years old with HIV.

This clone was observed a single time. The chain is built from TRBV19 and TRBJ2-1, with D perhaps TRBD2 (7 bases). CDR3 size: 16 residues. Trimming removed 3 bases from V and 0 bases from J, with 12 bases in between. The germline V gene has CDR1 LNHDA and CDR2 SQIVND (reference sequence). CDR3 DNA sequence: TGTGCCAGTAGTATTCTGGGGGGGGCCTCCTACAATGAGCAGTTCTTC. It specifies CASSILGGASYNEQFF.

The gene calls are TRBV6-5 and TRBJ1-4; D is unclear. The V gene's germline CDR1 is MNHEY and CDR2 SVGAGI. The CDR3 length is 12 residues. Trimming removed 6 bases from V and 11 bases from J, with 13 bases in between. The DNA of the CDR3 is TGTGCCAGCAGCATAGGGATCGGGAAACTGTTTTTT. Translated: CASSIGIGKLFF.

The chain uses TRBV4-2 and TRBJ1-2; D gene unclear. V lost 4 bases, J lost 3 bases, and 9 bases lay in between. The CDR3 sequence is 13 residues long. Germline V gene data show CDR1 as LGHNA and CDR2 as YNFKEQ. Written as DNA, the CDR3 is TGTGCCAGCAGCCGAAACTCCTACTATGGCTACACCTTC. The encoded protein is CASSRNSYYGYTF.

The genes are TRBV7-8 and TRBJ2-6, with 9 nucleotides matching TRBD1. The CDR3 is 17 amino acids. V lost 5 bases, J lost 2 bases, and 7 bases stayed unmatched. Germline V CDR1 and CDR2: SGHVS, FQNEAQ. The CDR3 reads CASSAIQGAPGANVLTF. The CDR3 bases are TGTGCCAGCAGCGCGATACAGGGGGCTCCTGGGGCCAACGTCCTGACTTTC.

About this clone: Different DNA sequences within this sample yield the same CDR3. The rearrangement joins TRBV27 to TRBJ2-6; D call uncertain. This CDR3 comprises 13 residues. Trimming took off 3 bases at V and 0 bases at J, with 0 bases between the two ends. Germline V gene data show CDR1 as MNHEY and CDR2 as SMNVEV (reference sequence). CDR3 coding DNA: TGTGCCAGCAGTTTCTCTGGGGCCAACGTCCTGACTTTC. Residues: CASSFSGANVLTF.

Note on this clone: Other nucleotide sequences from this sample produce the same CDR3. The chain is built from TRBV28 and TRBJ2-7; D call uncertain. Between the trimmed V and J ends, which lost 6 bases and 5 bases, there was a span of 11 bases. The CDR3 spans 12 residues. From germline, CDR1 is MDHEN and CDR2 SYDVKM. CDR3 nucleotide sequence: TGTGCCAGCAGCTTTGGATCCCACGAGCAGTACTTC. It encodes CASSFGSHEQYF.

This clone appeared a single time. The rearrangement links TRBV6-1 to TRBJ1-1; 8 bases fit TRBD1. Losses at the gene ends were 4 bases for V and 0 bases for J; bases not matched to a gene: 10. The germline CDR1 and CDR2 sequences are MNHNS and SASEGT. CDR3 length: 17 residues. The CDR3 DNA reads as TGTGCCAGCAGTGCCTCGTCAGGGGGCTGGCTGAACACTGAAGCTTTCTTT. Translation: CASSASSGGWLNTEAFF.

The chain uses TRBV19 and TRBJ1-4; no firm D call. CDR3 length equals 16 residues. V lost 7 bases, J lost 0 bases, and 15 bases lay in between. Germline V lookup: CDR1 LNHDA, CDR2 SQIVND (reference sequence). The CDR3 spells CASTKLDEATNEKLFF. In DNA form, the CDR3 reads TGTGCCAGTACTAAGCTAGACGAAGCAACTAATGAAAAACTGTTTTTT.

This chain links TRBV7-2 with TRBJ1-6; possible D gene TRBD1, 6 bases. There are 16 residues in the CDR3. Germline lookup yields CDR1 SGHTA and CDR2 FQGNSA. V gave up 5 bases and J gave up 4 bases, with 15 bases separating them. CDR3 DNA sequence: TGTGCCAGCAGCCAGTCGGGGGGGCTATATAATTCACCCCTCCACTTT. Translation: CASSQSGGLYNSPLHF.

V is TRBV19 and J is TRBJ2-5, with D uncertain. The germline CDR1 and CDR2 sequences are LNHDA and SQIVND (reference sequence). V gave up 4 bases and J gave up 2 bases, with 11 bases separating them. The CDR3 spans 14 residues. The CDR3 DNA is TGTGCCAGTAGTAGCTATAAACATCAAGAGACCCAGTACTTC. It translates to CASSSYKHQETQYF.